The next 8 T cell receptor beta chains were all read from a single sample in a study of cytomegalovirus exposure and HLA in healthy donors. The PCR made use of 60 Vbeta and 13 Jbeta primers. Here immunoSEQ multiplex PCR was the method, and the copy in TCRdb shows in-frame clones only, minus some. The sample has 100,000 to 120,000 clones; 69% are singletons. Sequenced sample: PBMCs. The receptors originated from a man aged 30 to 39 in good health and CMV-seronegative.

V usage is TRBV30 and J usage is TRBJ2-7, with D possibly TRBD1 on 5 matching bases. Trimming took 6 bases from V and 3 from J, leaving 30 bases between them. The CDR3 has 18 amino acids. CDR1 GTSNPN and CDR2 SVGIG come from the germline V gene (reference sequence). This chain's CDR3 is CACMTVLTSRSSYYEQYF. The CDR3 nucleotides are TGTGCCTGTATGACAGTCCTAACCTCGAGATCTTCATACTACGAGCAGTACTTC.

V usage is TRBV5-6 and J usage is TRBJ1-5, with 7 positions matching TRBD1. J lost 0 bases, V lost 1 base, and 10 bases had no gene match. The CDR3 length is 18 residues. The germline CDR1 and CDR2 sequences are SGHDT and YYEEEE. In nucleotides, the CDR3 is TGTGCCAGCAGCTTGACCCGGGACAGACAATATAGCAATCAGCCCCAGCATTTT. It encodes CASSLTRDRQYSNQPQHF.

This chain links TRBV11-1 with TRBJ2-1, with a weak D call TRBD2 (7 bases). Trimming shortened V by 11 bases and J by 4 bases, and 15 bases separated the two germline ends. CDR3 length: 13 residues. Germline V gene sequence: CDR1 SGHAT, CDR2 FQDESV (reference sequence). CDR3 sequence reads: CAWGPAGYNEQFF. CDR3 nucleotides: TGTGCCTGGGGGCCAGCGGGATACAATGAGCAGTTCTTC.

The rearrangement uses TRBV15 and TRBJ1-2; 8 bases fit TRBD1. This CDR3 contains 15 residues. Trimming removed 5 bases from V and 6 bases from J; junction bases left unmatched: 11. The germline CDR1 and CDR2 sequences are LNHNV and YYDKDF (reference sequence). The CDR3 DNA follows: TGTGCCACCAGCGCCACAACTTTCAGGGGGCATGGCTACACCTTC. This codes for CATSATTFRGHGYTF.

This clone appeared a single time. The chain is built from TRBV2 and TRBJ1-1; 10 bases line up with TRBD1. This CDR3 comprises 14 residues. J lost 3 bases, V lost 5 bases, and 3 bases had no gene match. From germline, CDR1 is SNHLY and CDR2 FYNNEI. The CDR3 DNA follows: TGTGCCAGCAGTCCTGGGACAGGGGACACTGAAGCTTTCTTT. Protein product: CASSPGTGDTEAFF.

The rearrangement uses TRBV7-2 and TRBJ1-4, with TRBD1 identical over 9 bases. Germline V gene sequence: CDR1 SGHTA, CDR2 FQGNSA. There are 15 residues in the CDR3. V lost 1 base and J lost 6; bases outside the gene matches: 3. DNA of the CDR3: TGTGCCAGCAGCTTAGTAACAGGGGGCGATGAAAAACTGTTTTTT. Translation gives CASSLVTGGDEKLFF. Full variable domain (remainder filled in from reference TRBV7-2 and TRBJ1-4): GAGVSQSPSNKVTEKGKDVELRCDPISGHTALYWYRQSLGQGLEFLIYFQGNSAPDKSGLPSDRFSAERTGGSVSTLTIQRTQQEDSAVYLCASSLVTGGDEKLFFGSGTQLSVL.

This clone has just a few counts. This chain connects TRBV27 to TRBJ2-5, with D possibly matching TRBD2 (6 bases). The tail of the sequence fits TRBJ2-7 better, so the J call may be wrong. The CDR3 covers 14 residues. The germline V gene has CDR1 MNHEY and CDR2 SMNVEV (reference sequence). CDR3 residues: CASSLSEGLYEQYF. CDR3 coding DNA: TGTGCCTCATCTCTCTCGGAGGGCCTCTACGAGCAGTACTTC.

This clone was observed a few times. The chain uses TRBV29-1 and TRBJ1-1, with TRBD1 identical over 8 bases. The germline V gene encodes CDR1 SQVTM and CDR2 ANQGSEA. The J segment lost 4 bases and the V segment lost 4 bases, leaving 11 bases of the junction unmatched. CDR3 length: 15 residues. In DNA, the CDR3 is TGCAGCGTTGCAGGGGGCTACCCCGCCGGCACTGAAGCTTTCTTT. Its translation: CSVAGGYPAGTEAFF.